This TCR beta chain was identified during a study of cytomegalovirus exposure and HLA in healthy donors. Study as a whole: Among about 200 million T cells, an earlier analysis found approximately 110 million unique TCR beta sequences. The Caucasian-associated ancestry cluster held around 81% of 300 to 500 genotyped donors. Whole-study findings and limits: Researchers reported in a later analysis that a missense DCLRE1C variant was tied to TCR beta V- and J-gene trimming. Serostatus for CMV was the only available immune exposure information.

As regards this clone: Its antigen is currently unknown.

Primers for the PCR totalled 60 Vbeta and 13 Jbeta. TCRdb keeps only in-frame clones here, not all; method: immunoSEQ multiplex PCR. The table includes approximately 190,000 clones, over 70% detected once. V was cut by 5 bases and J by 5 bases, with 12 bases left in between. Germline loops: CDR1 SEHNR, CDR2 FQNEAQ (reference sequence). CDR3 length equals 13 residues. The material sequenced was PBMCs. The sequence came from a middle-aged man in good health and CMV-seronegative. The chain carries TRBV7-9 and TRBJ1-2; D uncertain. The CDR3 sequence: CASSKDGGYGYTF. DNA for the CDR3: TGTGCCAGCAGCAAGGACGGAGGGTATGGCTACACCTTC.